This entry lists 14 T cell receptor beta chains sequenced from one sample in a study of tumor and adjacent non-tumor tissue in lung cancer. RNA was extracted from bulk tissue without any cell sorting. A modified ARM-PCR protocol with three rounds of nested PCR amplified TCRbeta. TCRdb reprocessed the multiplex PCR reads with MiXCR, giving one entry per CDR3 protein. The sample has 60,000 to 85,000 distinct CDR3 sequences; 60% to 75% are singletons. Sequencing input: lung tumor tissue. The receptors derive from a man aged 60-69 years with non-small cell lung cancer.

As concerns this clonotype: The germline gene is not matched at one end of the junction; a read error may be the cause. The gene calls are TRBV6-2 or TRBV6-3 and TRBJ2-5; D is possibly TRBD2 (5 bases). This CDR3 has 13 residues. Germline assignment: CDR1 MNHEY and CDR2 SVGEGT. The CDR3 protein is CVSGPTSGETRYF. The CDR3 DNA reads TGTGTCAGCGGCCCTACTAGTGGAGAGACCCGGTACTTC.

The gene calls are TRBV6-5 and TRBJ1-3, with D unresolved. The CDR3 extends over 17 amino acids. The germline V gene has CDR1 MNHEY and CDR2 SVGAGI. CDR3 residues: CISTETSPGSSGNTIYF. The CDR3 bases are TGTATCAGCACCGAAACCTCCCCGGGGTCCTCTGGAAACACCATATATTTT.

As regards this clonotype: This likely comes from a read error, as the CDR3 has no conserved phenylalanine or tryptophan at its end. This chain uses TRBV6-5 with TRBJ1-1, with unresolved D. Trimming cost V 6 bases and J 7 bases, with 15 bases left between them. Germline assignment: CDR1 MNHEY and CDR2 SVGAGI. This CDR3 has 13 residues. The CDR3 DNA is TGTGCCAGCAGCCATGCAAGAGGACGTGAAGCTTTCTTA. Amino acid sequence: CASSHARGREAFL.

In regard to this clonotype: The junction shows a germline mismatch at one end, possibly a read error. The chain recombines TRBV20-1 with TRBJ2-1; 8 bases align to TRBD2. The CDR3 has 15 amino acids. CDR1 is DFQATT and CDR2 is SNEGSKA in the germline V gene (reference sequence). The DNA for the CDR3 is TGCAATGCGTTTCCGGGACTAGACCCCTACAGTGAGCAGTTCTTC. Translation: CNAFPGLDPYSEQFF.

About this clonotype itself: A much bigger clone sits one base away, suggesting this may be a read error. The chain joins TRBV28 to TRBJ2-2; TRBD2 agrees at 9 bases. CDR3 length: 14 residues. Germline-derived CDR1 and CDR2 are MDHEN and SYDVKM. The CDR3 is CTSSSGSRTGELFF. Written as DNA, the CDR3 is TGTACCAGCAGTAGCGGGAGTCGCACCGGGGAGCTGTTTTTT.

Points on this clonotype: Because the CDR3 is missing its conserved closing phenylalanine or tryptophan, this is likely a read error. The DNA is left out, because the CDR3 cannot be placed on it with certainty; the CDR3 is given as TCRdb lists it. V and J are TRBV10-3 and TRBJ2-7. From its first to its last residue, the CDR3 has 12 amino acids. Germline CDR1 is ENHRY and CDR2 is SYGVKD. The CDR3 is CATSESRVEEYL.

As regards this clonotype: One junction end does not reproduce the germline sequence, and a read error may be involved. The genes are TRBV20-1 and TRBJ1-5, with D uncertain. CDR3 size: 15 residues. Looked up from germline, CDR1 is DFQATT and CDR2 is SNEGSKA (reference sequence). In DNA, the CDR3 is TGCAGTGTTAGAAGTCCCAGACGGGTAAATCAGCCCCAGCATTTT. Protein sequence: CSVRSPRRVNQPQHF.

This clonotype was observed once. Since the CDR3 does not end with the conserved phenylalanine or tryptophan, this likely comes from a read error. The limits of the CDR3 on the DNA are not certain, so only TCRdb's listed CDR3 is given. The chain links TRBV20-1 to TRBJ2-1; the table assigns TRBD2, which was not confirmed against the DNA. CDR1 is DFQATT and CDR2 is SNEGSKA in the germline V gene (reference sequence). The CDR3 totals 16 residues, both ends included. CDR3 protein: CSAPGLAVLGSDEQLL.

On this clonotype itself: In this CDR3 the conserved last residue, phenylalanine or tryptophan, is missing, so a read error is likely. The CDR3 DNA follows: TGTGTTATCAGTGAACATGGGACTAGCGGGAGGGACACTGGGGCCAACGTCCTGACTTTA. Translating gives CVISEHGTSGRDTGANVLTL. This sequence joins TRBV10-3 and TRBJ2-6, with 16 positions matching TRBD2. Germline lookup yields CDR1 ENHRY and CDR2 SYGVKD. The CDR3 spans 20 residues.

This chain's CDR3 is CSVAGLAGEFGEKQYF. The CDR3 DNA sequence: TGCAGCGTAGCGGGACTAGCGGGAGAATTCGGTGAGAAACAGTACTTC. The chain uses TRBV29-1 and TRBJ2-5; 14 nucleotides align to TRBD2. The CDR3 spans 16 residues. After removal of 6 bases from V and 11 bases from J, the junction contained 17 bases not matched to a gene. Germline values: CDR1 SQVTM, CDR2 ANQGSEA.

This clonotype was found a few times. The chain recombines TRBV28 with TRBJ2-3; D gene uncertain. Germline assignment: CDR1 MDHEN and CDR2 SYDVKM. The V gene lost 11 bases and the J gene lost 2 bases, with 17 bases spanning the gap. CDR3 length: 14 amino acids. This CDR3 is CAPKTRASTDTQYF. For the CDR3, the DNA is TGTGCCCCGAAAACACGGGCTTCCACAGATACGCAGTATTTT.

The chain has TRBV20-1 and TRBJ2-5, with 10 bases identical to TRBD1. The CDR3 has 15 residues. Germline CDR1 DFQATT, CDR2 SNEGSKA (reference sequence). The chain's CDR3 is CDARTGTGVFVTQYF. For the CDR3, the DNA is TGCGATGCTAGGACCGGGACAGGGGTTTTTGTGACCCAGTACTTC.

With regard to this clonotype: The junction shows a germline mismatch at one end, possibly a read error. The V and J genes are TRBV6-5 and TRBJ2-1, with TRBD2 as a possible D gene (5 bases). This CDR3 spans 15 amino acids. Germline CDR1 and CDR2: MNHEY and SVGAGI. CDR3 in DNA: TGTGCCAGCAGTTACTTGAGACGAGGGAGTAATGAGCTGTTCTTC. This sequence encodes CASSYLRRGSNELFF.

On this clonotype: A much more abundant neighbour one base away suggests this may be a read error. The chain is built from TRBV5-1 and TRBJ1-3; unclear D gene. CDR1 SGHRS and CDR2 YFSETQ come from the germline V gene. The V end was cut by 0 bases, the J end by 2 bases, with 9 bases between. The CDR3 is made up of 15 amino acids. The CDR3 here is CASSLGGTPGNTIYF. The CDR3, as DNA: TGCGCCAGCAGCTTGGGCGGAACCCCTGGAAACACCATATATTTT.